Listed below are T cell receptor beta chains from one sample, sequenced in a study of blood T cell repertoires in COVID-19. Only in-frame clones appear in the TCRdb table, and some are missing; sequencing was by immunoSEQ multiplex PCR. This repertoire shows approximately 200,000 clones, roughly 87% found once; its top ten account for about 1.9%. Sequenced input: peripheral blood. The receptor set was obtained from a man aged 35 to 55 with active or convalescent COVID-19. Both conserved end residues are part of each CDR3. Size values are once, few and many counts, or a class for expanded clones, and some rows have none.

V gene	J gene	clone size	CDR3 protein
TRBV10-3	TRBJ1-2	NA	CAISWGQGKGYGYTF
TRBV2	TRBJ2-5	NA	CASSMEGRETQYF
TRBV28	TRBJ1-2	NA	CASSFRQGAGYTF
TRBV4-2	TRBJ2-1	NA	CASSQGDFSYNEQFF
TRBV5-6	TRBJ1-4	NA	CASSPPGQGTAANEKLFF
TRBV28	TRBJ2-1	NA	CASTLPGHPYNEQFF
TRBV5-4	TRBJ1-2	NA	CASSSFYREEGYTF
TRBV6-6	TRBJ1-3	NA	CASTRDRSSGNTIYF
TRBV11-3	TRBJ1-1	NA	CASSLTANTEAFF
TRBV28	TRBJ2-7	NA	CASSTGIPPYEQYF
TRBV19	TRBJ1-2	few	CASGDRGKNYGYTF
TRBV2	TRBJ2-1	NA	CASVAGSYNEQFF
TRBV5-5	TRBJ2-1	NA	CASSLDGTITNEQFF
TRBV6-5	TRBJ1-5	once	CASRSRQSGGQPQHF
TRBV18	TRBJ2-7	NA	CASSGQGGYEQYF
TRBV28	TRBJ1-1	NA	CASSSDRQAASYNTEAFF
TRBV5-6	TRBJ1-2	NA	CASSFGGPSEVAGYGYTF
TRBV2	TRBJ1-3	NA	CASSEGQAKNTIYF
TRBV18	TRBJ2-7	NA	CASSPADTTYEQYF
TRBV10-2	TRBJ1-1	once	CASSESTGVTEAFF
TRBV10-3	TRBJ2-7	NA	CAIGLGTVYEQYF
TRBV4-2	TRBJ2-3	NA	CASSQESGTFSTDTQYF
TRBV28	TRBJ2-1	NA	CASSLGDRDNEQFF
TRBV29-1	TRBJ1-2	NA	CSVGDRGHTF
TRBV6-1	TRBJ2-7	once	CASSEWAESYEQYF
TRBV5-1	TRBJ1-3	NA	CASSAQGGGNTIYF
TRBV5-1	TRBJ2-2	NA	CASSLSGLTGELFF
TRBV10-3	TRBJ1-3	NA	CAISGEPSGNTIYF
TRBV11-3	TRBJ2-7	NA	CASSLESGANEQYF
TRBV10-2	TRBJ1-2	NA	CASSEWQDYGYTF
TRBV3-1/TRBV3-2	TRBJ1-1	NA	CASSQGLGRNTEAFF
TRBV7-3	TRBJ1-5	once	CASSPRTGEHNQPQHF
TRBV9	TRBJ2-3	NA	CASSVGQGEVTDTQYF
TRBV23-1	TRBJ2-7	once	CASSQGTSERYEQYF
TRBV30	TRBJ2-5	NA	CAWSKGGVQETQYF
TRBV5-1	TRBJ1-3	NA	CASSLDRSSGNTIYF
TRBV6-6	TRBJ2-3	NA	CASSLLAADTDTQYF
TRBV4-1	TRBJ1-2	NA	CASSQYGTGVYGYTF
TRBV10-3	TRBJ2-7	NA	CAISETGGRGEQYF
TRBV5-1	TRBJ2-7	NA	CASSLAAGSNEQYF
TRBV5-1	TRBJ1-5	few	CASSLSGSGGNQPQHF
TRBV5-1	TRBJ1-1	NA	CASSLLEGASTEAFF
TRBV6-2/TRBV6-3	TRBJ2-7	NA	CASSYTPAGGFYEQYF
TRBV10-1	TRBJ1-5	NA	CASSESNGWPQHF
TRBV10-3	TRBJ1-5	NA	CAISVASQGQPQHF
TRBV21-1	TRBJ2-5	NA	CASSPKGQGALSETQYF
TRBV28	TRBJ1-2	few	CASRPPGVHGYTF
TRBV2	TRBJ2-1	NA	CASRTGLDNEQFF
TRBV7-9	TRBJ2-1	NA	CASSFPGQVNEQFF
TRBV28	TRBJ1-1	NA	CASSLQGARAFF
TRBV5-5	TRBJ2-1	NA	CASSPSSGRAPGNEQFF
TRBV5-1	TRBJ1-1	NA	CASSIRTGNTEAFF
TRBV11-2	TRBJ2-1	NA	CASSSLLAYYNEQFF
TRBV18	TRBJ2-1	NA	CASSQERVLAYNEQFF
TRBV7-3	TRBJ2-1	NA	CASSSDRGPNEQFF
TRBV11-2	TRBJ2-1	NA	CASSFARGLPTYNEQFF
TRBV13	TRBJ2-5	NA	CASSLGGAETQYF
TRBV6-5	TRBJ1-1	NA	CASRANTEAFF